Shown below are 5 T cell receptor beta chains from a single sample sequenced in a study of cytomegalovirus exposure and HLA in healthy donors. Vbeta (60) and Jbeta (13) primers were used in the PCR. The assay was immunoSEQ multiplex PCR, and TCRdb's table has in-frame clones only and misses some. The table shows 130,000 to 150,000 clones, with roughly 80% occurring only once. The sample was PBMCs. The receptor source for this set is a male donor in good health and CMV-seronegative.

The gene calls are TRBV6-1 and TRBJ2-7, with 8 bases identical to TRBD1. CDR1 MNHNS and CDR2 SASEGT come from the germline V gene. This CDR3 spans 15 amino acids. The ends lost 5 bases at V and 2 bases at J; junction bases unmatched: 8. CDR3 DNA: TGTGCCAGCAGTCAGGACAGGGACCCCGCCTACGAGCAGTACTTC. This codes for CASSQDRDPAYEQYF.

This CDR3 is CASSFRGSSYNEQFF. DNA for the CDR3: TGTGCCAGCAGCTTCCGGGGTAGCTCCTACAATGAGCAGTTCTTC. This chain joins TRBV7-2 and TRBJ2-1, with D tentatively TRBD2 (5 bases). In germline, CDR1 is SGHTA, CDR2 FQGNSA. Trimming shortened V by 3 bases and J by 0 bases, and 9 bases separated the two germline ends. There are 15 residues in the CDR3.

The V and J genes are TRBV4-3 and TRBJ1-4, with D perhaps matching TRBD1 (5 bases). The CDR3 contains 13 residues. Germline CDR1 is LGHNA and CDR2 is YSLEER. With 1 base removed from V and 10 bases from J, the gap between germline ends came to 10 bases. The CDR3 region has the DNA TGCGCCAGCAGCCAAGCAACAGGACGAAAACTGTTTTTT. Translated: CASSQATGRKLFF.

The table lists this clone with a count of one. The rearrangement links TRBV12-5 to TRBJ2-7, with 12 bases aligning to TRBD1. This CDR3 contains 16 residues. The V and J ends lost 2 bases and 7 bases, in that order; junction bases with no gene match: 9. CDR1 is LGHNT, CDR2 FRNRAP, per germline. CDR3 nucleotide sequence: TGTGCTAGTGGTTTGTTCCGGGACAGGGGGCATCGGGAGCAGTACTTC. Protein: CASGLFRDRGHREQYF.

The table lists this clone with a few counts. The chain is built from TRBV4-2 and TRBJ2-2; TRBD1 aligns across 7 bases. CDR1 is LGHNA, CDR2 YNFKEQ, per germline. J was trimmed by 1 base and V by 0 bases; bases with no gene match: 2. This CDR3 has 16 residues. The CDR3 protein is CASSQERQGNTGELFF. The CDR3 DNA follows: TGTGCCAGCAGCCAAGAGCGACAGGGGAACACCGGGGAGCTGTTTTTT.